What follows are 26 T cell receptor beta chains derived from one specimen sequenced in a study of blood T cell repertoires in COVID-19. Some clones are missing from TCRdb's copy, which holds only in-frame ones; the method was immunoSEQ multiplex PCR. The sample consists of some 700,000 clones, about nine tenths of them appearing once. The sequenced material came from peripheral blood. The source is a young woman with acute or convalescent COVID-19.

This clone has only a few counts. This chain links TRBV5-1 with TRBJ2-6; D remains ambiguous. The CDR3 is 14 residues long. Germline V gives CDR1 SGHRS, CDR2 YFSETQ. Deletions cut 6 bases from V and 2 bases from J, with 9 bases between. DNA of the CDR3: TGCGCCAGCAACAATCACCCTGGGGCCAACGTCCTGACTTTC. Translation gives CASNNHPGANVLTF.

This clone was counted a few times. The V and J genes are TRBV12-3 or TRBV12-4 and TRBJ1-2; 9 bases match TRBD1. This CDR3 is 13 amino acids long. After removal of 4 bases from V and 4 bases from J, the junction contained 1 base not matched to a gene. The CDR3 protein is CASSSDRGYGYTF. CDR3 DNA sequence: TGTGCCAGCAGTTCGGACAGGGGCTATGGCTACACCTTC.

The genes are TRBV3-1 (or the pseudogene TRBV3-2) and TRBJ1-1; 10 positions match TRBD1. V gave up 3 bases and J gave up 7 bases; unmatched junction bases: 11. CDR1 is LGHDT and CDR2 is YNNKEL in the germline V gene (reference sequence). The CDR3 is 16 residues long. CDR3: CASSHWGDRGNNEAFF. The CDR3 coding sequence is TGTGCCAGCAGCCATTGGGGGGACAGGGGAAATAATGAAGCTTTCTTT.

About this clone itself: A read error may produce the germline difference seen at one junction end. The gene calls are TRBV20-1 and TRBJ1-5, with TRBD1 matching over 8 bases. The CDR3 covers 11 residues. The V gene's germline CDR1 is DFQATT and CDR2 SNEGSKA (reference sequence). This chain's CDR3 is CSALKTGEVSF. CDR3 DNA sequence: TGCAGTGCCCTAAAGACAGGGGAGGTGTCATTT.

V usage is TRBV18 and J usage is TRBJ1-2; TRBD1 matches at 9 bases. The CDR3 is 17 residues long. Germline-derived CDR1 and CDR2 are KGHSH and LQKENI. The trim removed 3 bases at V and 0 bases at J, leaving 8 bases unmatched. The chain's CDR3 is CASSPGMGQGANYGYTF. In nucleotides, the CDR3 is TGTGCCAGCTCACCGGGGATGGGACAGGGAGCTAACTATGGCTACACCTTC.

The chain is built from TRBV19 and TRBJ1-1, with D unresolved. Germline V gives CDR1 LNHDA, CDR2 SQIVND (reference sequence). V lost 3 bases, J lost 1 base, and 12 bases lay in between. The CDR3 is 15 amino acids. The CDR3 nucleotides are TGTGCCAGTAGTATCGGTCAGGTTAAGAACACTGAAGCTTTCTTT. Amino acid sequence: CASSIGQVKNTEAFF.

The chain has TRBV7-9 and TRBJ1-2; a possible D gene is TRBD1 (6 bases). V dropped 2 bases and J dropped 4 bases, with 14 bases sitting between them. The CDR3 loop spans 15 amino acids. Germline assignment: CDR1 SEHNR and CDR2 FQNEAQ (reference sequence). Here the CDR3 DNA reads TGTGCCAGCAGCTTACGGGGGGGCGACCCCTATGGCTACACCTTC. This codes for CASSLRGGDPYGYTF.

This clone was seen only a few times. The genes are TRBV4-3 and TRBJ1-4; D is unresolved. There are 16 residues in the CDR3. V lost 0 bases to trimming and J lost 5 bases, with 13 bases between them. Germline assignment: CDR1 LGHNA and CDR2 YSLEER. The CDR3 nucleotides read TGCGCCAGCAGCCAAGATGTCGGCTGGGAGAATGAAAAACTGTTTTTT. This codes for CASSQDVGWENEKLFF.

This chain connects TRBV5-1 to TRBJ1-2; D might be TRBD1 (6 bases). V gave up 0 bases and J gave up 6 bases, with 18 bases separating them. This CDR3 has 16 residues. The germline CDR1 and CDR2 sequences are SGHRS and YFSETQ. The CDR3 DNA reads TGCGCCAGCAGCTTGGCTTCTAACCTGGGGGCGAATGGCTACACCTTC. Translated, it gives CASSLASNLGANGYTF.

The genes are TRBV6-5 and TRBJ2-1; 7 nucleotides align to TRBD1. Germline CDR1 and CDR2: MNHEY and SVGAGI. Losses at the gene ends were 8 bases for V and 4 bases for J; bases not matched to a gene: 8. The CDR3 has 14 residues. CDR3 amino acids: CASRSGQVYNEQFF. DNA for the CDR3: TGTGCCAGCCGGAGCGGACAGGTTTACAATGAGCAGTTCTTC.

With respect to this clone: The junction departs from germline at one end; a sequencing error may be responsible. This chain links TRBV6-5 with TRBJ1-2; 9 positions agree with TRBD1. This CDR3 spans 15 amino acids. The germline gives CDR1 MNHEY, CDR2 SVGAGI. CDR3 in DNA: TGTGCCAGCAGCTACTACAGGGGGCAAGTGGGTGGCTACACCTTC. It encodes CASSYYRGQVGGYTF.

The chain joins TRBV7-6 to TRBJ1-4, with D possibly TRBD1 on 5 matching bases. This CDR3 is 17 amino acids long. V gave up 1 base and J gave up 8 bases, with 20 bases separating them. Germline V gives CDR1 SGHVS, CDR2 FNYEAQ. The CDR3 nucleotides are TGTGCCAGCAGCTTAGGGGGGGGGACTTCTAGGTACGAAAAACTGTTTTTT. Protein: CASSLGGGTSRYEKLFF.

The chain is built from TRBV28 and TRBJ1-5; 8 bases are a match to TRBD1. V shed 3 bases and J 1 base; nucleotides not matched to a gene: 5. The CDR3 contains 16 residues. The germline gives CDR1 MDHEN, CDR2 SYDVKM. The CDR3 sequence is CASSLGHRGSNQPQHF. The CDR3 DNA sequence: TGTGCCAGCAGTTTGGGGCACAGGGGGAGCAATCAGCCCCAGCATTTT. Variable domain in full (rest from reference TRBV28 and TRBJ1-5): DVKVTQSSRYLVKRTGEKVFLECVQDMDHENMFWYRQDPGLGLRLIYFSYDVKMKEKGDIPEGYSVSREKKERFSLILESASTNQTSMYLCASSLGHRGSNQPQHFGDGTRLSIL.

The rearrangement uses TRBV21-1 and TRBJ1-3; whether TRBD1, the table's D call, matches the DNA was not checked. TRBV21-1 is given as a pseudogene. The CDR3 sequence is 18 residues long. For the CDR3, the DNA is TGTGCCAGCACGTGCCCGGGACAGGGGATATGGGGTGGAAACACCATATATTTT. It encodes CASTCPGQGIWGGNTIYF.

In its sample, this clone was seen once. The rearrangement links TRBV7-9 to TRBJ1-3; D remains unclear. Trimming removed 0 bases at V and 0 bases at J, with 9 bases between. From germline, CDR1 is SEHNR and CDR2 FQNEAQ (reference sequence). The CDR3 consists of 16 residues. CDR3 sequence reads: CASSLAITSSGNTIYF. The CDR3 DNA reads as TGTGCCAGCAGCTTAGCGATCACCAGCTCTGGAAACACCATATATTTT.

The chain recombines TRBV19 with TRBJ1-5, with 9 nucleotides matching TRBD1. The germline CDR1 and CDR2 sequences are LNHDA and SQIVND (reference sequence). The CDR3 extends over 19 amino acids. With V trimmed by 6 bases and J by 0 bases, 15 bases remained unmatched. The CDR3 DNA reads as TGTGCCAGTAGGACTGCCCTCGGGACAGGGCATTATAGCAATCAGCCCCAGCATTTT. It specifies CASRTALGTGHYSNQPQHF.

In this sample, this clone turned up once. The genes are TRBV12-3 or TRBV12-4 and TRBJ1-1; D remains ambiguous. The V and J ends lost 0 bases and 8 bases respectively, with 10 bases between them. The CDR3 runs to 13 residues. The CDR3 here is CASSLARKSEAFF. As DNA, the CDR3 is TGTGCCAGCAGTTTAGCGAGAAAGTCCGAAGCTTTCTTT.

This chain uses TRBV24-1 with TRBJ2-2; no reliable D call. Germline V gene data show CDR1 as KGHDR and CDR2 as SFDVKD. This CDR3 comprises 14 residues. V was cut by 0 bases and J by 3 bases, with 4 bases left in between. The CDR3 nucleotides read TGTGCCACCAGTGATTTGCGAGACACCGGGGAGCTGTTTTTT. Translating gives CATSDLRDTGELFF.

The gene calls are TRBV7-9 and TRBJ1-3, with D unresolved. Per germline, CDR1 SEHNR and CDR2 FQNEAQ (reference sequence). CDR3 length equals 17 residues. The ends were cut back, 1 base at V and 1 base at J, with 14 bases in the middle. CDR3 amino acids: CASSLEWYSSSGNTIYF. The CDR3 DNA reads as TGTGCCAGCAGCTTAGAATGGTACAGTAGTTCTGGAAACACCATATATTTT.

This chain uses TRBV29-1 with TRBJ1-2, with a possible D match to TRBD1 (6 bases). Trimming pared 5 bases from V and 4 bases from J, leaving 20 bases between. The germline V gene has CDR1 SQVTM and CDR2 ANQGSEA. The CDR3 loop spans 15 amino acids. CDR3 sequence: CSVMGPRDNPYGYTF. The CDR3 DNA reads as TGCAGCGTTATGGGCCCGAGGGACAACCCCTATGGCTACACCTTC.

This clone was observed a handful of times. This chain connects TRBV27 to TRBJ2-7; 9 bases align to TRBD1. The V gene end was trimmed by 5 bases and the J gene end by 4 bases; junction bases not matched to a gene: 6. Germline V gene sequence: CDR1 MNHEY, CDR2 SMNVEV (reference sequence). There are 14 residues in the CDR3. DNA of the CDR3: TGTGCCAGCAGTATAGGGACAGGGAGTTACGAGCAGTACTTC. Its translation is CASSIGTGSYEQYF.

This sequence joins TRBV11-3 and TRBJ2-3; D remains unclear. Trimming pared 5 bases from V and 6 bases from J, leaving 9 bases between. Per germline, CDR1 SGHNT and CDR2 YENEEA. CDR3 length: 12 amino acids. The CDR3 nucleotides are TGTGCCAGCAGCCTATTCGCGGATACGCAGTATTTT. This gives the protein CASSLFADTQYF.

The rearrangement uses TRBV7-9 and TRBJ1-2; D is possibly TRBD1 (6 bases). CDR3 length: 12 amino acids. Germline V gene lookup returns CDR1 SEHNR and CDR2 FQNEAQ (reference sequence). V was trimmed by 1 base and J by 8 bases, leaving 8 bases between them. The CDR3 loop reads CASSLGQAGYTF. As DNA, the CDR3 is TGTGCCAGCAGCTTAGGACAGGCGGGCTACACCTTC.

This clone appeared a single time. The rearrangement links TRBV6-6 to TRBJ2-2; TRBD1 agrees at 8 bases. The CDR3 is made up of 14 amino acids. CDR1 is MNHNY, CDR2 SVGAGI, per germline (reference sequence). V lost 9 bases to trimming and J lost 5 bases; unmatched junction nucleotides: 8. CDR3 DNA sequence: TGTGCCAGTTCCGGACAGGGTTGGACCGGGGAGCTGTTTTTT. Amino acid sequence: CASSGQGWTGELFF.

V and J are TRBV29-1 and TRBJ1-1, with D maybe TRBD1 (5 bases). This CDR3 is 13 amino acids long. Germline V gene lookup returns CDR1 SQVTM and CDR2 ANQGSEA. Trimming removed 7 bases at V and 1 base at J, with 13 bases between. The CDR3 loop reads CSGWGRANTEAFF. CDR3 DNA sequence: TGCAGCGGGTGGGGCAGGGCGAACACTGAAGCTTTCTTT.

J is TRBJ1-5 and V is TRBV6-5, with TRBD1 matching over 7 bases. There are 13 residues in the CDR3. V was pared by 9 bases and J by 7 bases, with 9 bases of the junction left unmatched. From germline, CDR1 is MNHEY and CDR2 SVGAGI. The CDR3 loop is CASSRTGSQPQHF. The CDR3 DNA reads TGTGCCAGTTCGAGGACAGGTTCCCAGCCCCAGCATTTT.